Only a few counts were recorded for the clone carrying this T cell receptor (beta chain). Its antigen is unknown. The CDR3 contains 15 residues. In germline, CDR1 is SGHTA, CDR2 FQGNSA. V gave up 1 base and J gave up 6 bases, with 13 bases separating them. This entry belongs to a study of beta chain features in type 1 diabetes. Findings and caveats of the study: TCRB rearrangement may or may not be influenced by HLA type; here this remained unresolved.

In all sorted populations, purity surpassed 95%. Every bit of the isolated RNA underwent reverse transcription, so sequencing read expressed TCRB transcripts. Clones were read by immunoSEQ multiplex PCR, and TCRdb kept only the in-frame ones, dropping some. The sample lists roughly 150,000 clones, over 8.5% occurring once. The chain carries TRBV7-2 and TRBJ2-1; D may be TRBD2 (6 bases). The clonotype was recovered from a man aged 18 to 35 in good health. Material: central memory CD4+ T cells from blood. The CDR3 loop is CASSLDWAGTNEQFF. In DNA, the CDR3 is TGTGCCAGCAGCTTAGATTGGGCGGGGACCAATGAGCAGTTCTTC.